These 17 T cell receptor beta chains share one sample of origin, sequenced in a study of blood T cell repertoires in COVID-19. Sequencing used immunoSEQ multiplex PCR; TCRdb keeps in-frame clones, though not all of them. This sample carries 95,000 to 110,000 clones, 75% to 90% of them seen once, and the ten largest clones take about 16%. The sequenced material came from peripheral blood. Every receptor here comes from a man aged 45-65 years with acute or convalescent COVID-19.

This clone was observed a handful of times. The genes are TRBV29-1 and TRBJ2-1; tentative D call: TRBD1 (8 bases). The V and J ends lost 4 bases and 10 bases respectively, with 20 bases between them. The germline V gene encodes CDR1 SQVTM and CDR2 ANQGSEA. This CDR3 region has 14 residues. Here the CDR3 DNA reads TGCAGCGTTGTGGGTACAGGGGGGGTAGGGGAGCAGTTCTTC. Encoded protein: CSVVGTGGVGEQFF.

The gene calls are TRBV19 and TRBJ1-2, with TRBD1 matching over 8 bases. Germline-derived CDR1 and CDR2 are LNHDA and SQIVND (reference sequence). This CDR3 region has 15 residues. Unmatched junction bases numbered 7, after V lost 3 bases and J lost 4 bases. CDR3 region: CASSITGGSSYGYTF. Here the CDR3 DNA reads TGTGCCAGTAGTATTACAGGGGGGTCCTCCTATGGCTACACCTTC. The full variable domain, in which reference TRBV19 and TRBJ1-2 provide the parts outside the CDR3, is DGGITQSPKYLFRKEGQNVTLSCEQNLNHDAMYWYRQDPGQGLRLIYYSQIVNDFQKGDIAEGYSVSREKKESFPLTVTSAQKNPTAFYLCASSITGGSSYGYTFGSGTRLTVV.

There are a few counts of this clone. The chain is built from TRBV12-3 or TRBV12-4 and TRBJ2-7; TRBD2 might be the D (6 bases). There are 13 residues in the CDR3. Trimming stripped 5 bases from V and 3 bases from J, with 11 bases between. DNA of the CDR3: TGTGCCAGCAGTGCCCTGGGAGGCTACGAGCAGTACTTC. It specifies CASSALGGYEQYF.

The V and J genes are TRBV7-9 and TRBJ1-1; no definite D call. Germline V gives CDR1 SEHNR, CDR2 FQNEAQ (reference sequence). The ends were cut back, 4 bases at V and 0 bases at J, with 15 bases in the middle. There are 16 residues in the CDR3. The CDR3 is CASSSPFAGLNTEAFF. The CDR3 DNA reads TGTGCCAGCAGCTCGCCTTTTGCAGGCCTGAACACTGAAGCTTTCTTT.

Of note for this clone: The junction departs from the called germline gene at one end, perhaps through a read error. The rearrangement joins TRBV12-5 to TRBJ2-3, with D perhaps matching TRBD1 (5 bases). The length of the CDR3 is 14 residues. Germline V CDR1 and CDR2: LGHNT, FRNRAP. The CDR3 coding sequence is TGTGCTAGTGGTTTGGGAGTCCAGGGCGGCGCCCTTAATTTT. This translates into CASGLGVQGGALNF.

The chain carries TRBV5-1 and TRBJ2-3; 10 bases fit TRBD2. J was trimmed by 4 bases and V by 3 bases; bases with no gene match: 5. CDR1 is SGHRS and CDR2 is YFSETQ in the germline V gene. The CDR3 is made up of 15 amino acids. The CDR3 sequence is CASSSLAGGADTQYF. CDR3 sequence (DNA): TGCGCCAGCAGCTCATTAGCGGGGGGCGCAGATACGCAGTATTTT. The full variable domain, completed using reference TRBV5-1 and TRBJ2-3, is KAGVTQTPRYLIKTRGQQVTLSCSPISGHRSVSWYQQTPGQGLQFLFEYFSETQRNKGNFPGRFSGRQFSNSRSEMNVSTLELGDSALYLCASSSLAGGADTQYFGPGTRLTVL.

Remarks on this clone: This CDR3 is also generated by other DNA sequences in the sample. This chain connects TRBV5-1 to TRBJ1-1; the D is unclear. The germline gives CDR1 SGHRS, CDR2 YFSETQ. There are 13 residues in the CDR3. The V end lost 1 base, the J end lost 4 bases, and 8 bases lay between the germline ends. CDR3 amino acids: CASSLTGGTEAFF. The CDR3 DNA sequence: TGCGCCAGCAGCTTGACGGGAGGCACTGAAGCTTTCTTT.

The chain couples TRBV14 to TRBJ1-6; no firm D call. Germline CDR1 SGHDN, CDR2 FVKESK. Trimming took off 4 bases at V and 9 bases at J, with 19 bases between the two ends. The CDR3 covers 16 residues. CDR3 in DNA: TGTGCCAGCAGCCGACTAAGGGCGGATCAGAGTTCACCCCTCCACTTT. It codes for CASSRLRADQSSPLHF.

The chain has TRBV5-1 and TRBJ2-5; 7 bases match TRBD1. CDR1 and CDR2 from the germline V gene are SGHRS and YFSETQ. The CDR3 has 13 amino acids. With 4 bases clipped from V and 5 bases from J, the junction kept 5 bases outside the gene matches. CDR3 nucleotide sequence: TGCGCCAGCAGCCGAACAGGGGTGGAGACCCAGTACTTC. It specifies CASSRTGVETQYF.

The rearrangement links TRBV27 to TRBJ2-7, with 10 bases that match TRBD2. The CDR3 runs to 14 residues. In germline, CDR1 is MNHEY, CDR2 SMNVEV (reference sequence). Unmatched junction bases numbered 4, after V lost 4 bases and J lost 4 bases. CDR3 amino acids: CASSSPLAGYEQYF. CDR3 sequence (DNA): TGTGCCAGCAGTTCCCCACTAGCGGGGTACGAGCAGTACTTC.

The J gene is TRBJ1-6, the V gene TRBV28; maybe TRBD1 (6 bases). Deletions cut 10 bases from V and 7 bases from J, with 23 bases between. This CDR3 comprises 16 residues. The germline CDR1 and CDR2 sequences are MDHEN and SYDVKM. For the CDR3, the DNA is TGTGCCACACATGACGGCCAGGGGATTCGGAATTCACCCCTCCACTTT. This gives the protein CATHDGQGIRNSPLHF.

This clone was seen a handful of times. The V call is TRBV30, the J call TRBJ1-5; 12 positions match TRBD1. This CDR3 is 14 amino acids long. Germline V CDR1 and CDR2: GTSNPN, SVGIG (reference sequence). The CDR3 DNA reads as TGTGCTGCTCGGGGACAGGGGGCCCTTCAGCCCCAGCATTTT. This sequence encodes CAARGQGALQPQHF.

This clone appeared a few times. The chain carries TRBV10-3 and TRBJ2-1, with TRBD2 matching over 10 bases. Germline CDR1 ENHRY, CDR2 SYGVKD. V was clipped by 4 bases and J by 9 bases; unmatched bases: 6. This CDR3 has 14 amino acids. The CDR3 loop reads CAISGGTSEGEQFF. CDR3 coding DNA: TGTGCCATCAGTGGCGGGACTAGCGAGGGTGAGCAGTTCTTC.

The V gene is TRBV28, the J gene TRBJ2-7, with TRBD1 matching over 7 bases. V lost 5 bases and J lost 4; bases outside the gene matches: 5. The germline CDR1 and CDR2 sequences are MDHEN and SYDVKM. This CDR3 has 13 amino acids. For the CDR3, the DNA is TGTGCCAGCAGTCCATCGACAGGGTACGAGCAGTACTTC. Amino acid sequence: CASSPSTGYEQYF. Combining the CDR3 with reference TRBV28 and TRBJ2-7 gives the whole variable domain DVKVTQSSRYLVKRTGEKVFLECVQDMDHENMFWYRQDPGLGLRLIYFSYDVKMKEKGDIPEGYSVSREKKERFSLILESASTNQTSMYLCASSPSTGYEQYFGPGTRLTVT.

The chain is built from TRBV18 and TRBJ2-5, with 10 bases aligning to TRBD2. Trimming took 3 bases from V and 3 from J; bases not matched to a gene: 1. Germline loops: CDR1 KGHSH, CDR2 LQKENI. The CDR3 length is 14 residues. The CDR3 DNA reads TGTGCCAGCTCACCCGGACTAGCGGAAGAGACCCAGTACTTC. Protein: CASSPGLAEETQYF.

V and J are TRBV18 and TRBJ1-5; D is possibly TRBD1 (5 bases). CDR3 length equals 16 residues. Looked up from germline, CDR1 is KGHSH and CDR2 is LQKENI. V lost 3 bases and J 7 bases, leaving 19 bases between the germline ends. CDR3 sequence: CASSPAVGQGNQPQHF. Written as DNA, the CDR3 is TGTGCCAGCTCACCGGCCGTAGGACAAGGTAACCAGCCCCAGCATTTT.

The V gene is TRBV15, the J gene TRBJ1-1; no firm D call. The CDR3 is made up of 12 amino acids. Trimming took 3 bases from V and 7 from J, leaving 9 bases between them. Germline loops: CDR1 LNHNV, CDR2 YYDKDF (reference sequence). The CDR3, as DNA: TGTGCCACCAGCAGGGAGAGGTATGAAGCTTTCTTT. Protein product: CATSRERYEAFF.